This T cell receptor beta chain was recovered during a study of human T cells and chemical hapten exposure. Turning to the study itself: During the roughly 24-week study period, patients had diphenylcyclopropenone applied to the scalp every week. Patch testing placed 0.01% DPC on the upper back, with readings at 6 days.

The CDR3 runs 15 residues. The V end was cut by 3 bases, the J end by 4 bases, with 12 bases between. The library labeled individual cDNA molecules by adding unique molecular identifiers to them. MiXCR, applied by TCRdb to the RACE reads, yields one record per CDR3 protein. The table records about 380,000 distinct CDR3 sequences, approximately 5% of them present only once. This clonotype has only a few counts. As to time point: pre-sensitization, week 0. The treatment here: therapeutic diphenylcyclopropenone sensitization with weekly scalp DPC. Sequenced material: whole blood, taken in connection with sensitization to the hapten diphenylcyclopropenone (DPC). This receptor was obtained from a woman between 45 and 60 years old with alopecia areata. Some clones in this sample may be carry-over from other donors' samples. V is TRBV12-3 or TRBV12-4 and J is TRBJ2-2; D uncertain. The CDR3 protein is CASSFPLNITGELFF. CDR3 in DNA: TGTGCCAGCAGTTTCCCTCTCAATATCACCGGGGAGCTGTTTTTT.